This T cell receptor (beta chain) was identified during a study of T cell clusters in autoimmune cytopenias. Multiplex touch-down PCR amplified TRB using TRB-A and TRB-B pools in one tube. Following a re-call of the multiplex PCR reads, TCRdb has one entry per CDR3 protein and lacks DNA. This table holds around 7,800 distinct CDR3 sequences. In germline, CDR1 is MNHEY, CDR2 SVGAGI. This CDR3 is 15 amino acids long. This clonotype is classed as medium-sized by frequency. TRB amplification used around 0.25 ug of peripheral blood genomic DNA. The sequence came from a human donor with an autoimmune cytopenia or autoimmune hepatitis (not recorded which). The sequencing input was peripheral blood. The chain combines TRBV6-5 with TRBJ1-1. The CDR3 spells CASSYSEQTNTEAFF.